What follows are 6 T cell receptor beta chains derived from one specimen sequenced in a study of regulatory T cells in long-lasting Graves disease. The time point here: persistent/refractory GD, antithyroid drugs over 5 years with positive TRAb. With RNA extracted from PBMCs as input, the TCR library was made. iRepertoire HTBI primers and Arm-PCR of CDR3 regions built TCR beta libraries. TCRdb passed the multiplex PCR reads through MiXCR, listing each CDR3 protein once. This sample carries under 450,000 distinct CDR3 sequences, around a quarter of them seen once, and the ten largest clones take 26%. The input for sequencing was peripheral blood mononuclear cells (PBMCs), taken when the disease was refractory, from a patient treated with antithyroid drugs. The receptors were sampled from a female donor with Graves disease.

Only one count was recorded for this clonotype. This chain links TRBV4-1 with TRBJ2-5, with TRBD1 matching 7 bases. The CDR3 loop spans 16 amino acids. Trimming took 1 base from V and 0 from J; bases not matched to a gene: 5. The germline V gene encodes CDR1 MGHRA and CDR2 YSYEKL. As DNA, the CDR3 is TGCGCCAGCAGCCAAGTACCGGGACAGAACCAAGAGACCCAGTACTTC. It codes for CASSQVPGQNQETQYF.

The rearrangement uses TRBV5-8 and TRBJ1-5, with D possibly matching TRBD1 (5 bases). Trimming pared 6 bases from V and 2 bases from J, leaving 15 bases between. The CDR3 consists of 15 residues. The germline V gene encodes CDR1 SGHTS and CDR2 YDEGEE. The CDR3 DNA sequence: TGTGCCAGCATCCCAAGGGGTCAAGGCAATCAGCCCCAGCATTTT. Its protein is CASIPRGQGNQPQHF. Using reference TRBV5-8 and TRBJ1-5 for the parts outside the CDR3, the full variable domain is EAGVTQSPTHLIKTRGQQATLRCSPISGHTSVYWYQQALGLGLQFLLWYDEGEERNRGNFPPRFSGRQFPNYSSELNVNALELEDSALYLCASIPRGQGNQPQHFGDGTRLSIL.

The chain carries TRBV25-1 and TRBJ1-3, with 7 bases identical to TRBD1. J was trimmed by 2 bases and V by 4 bases; bases with no gene match: 2. Germline CDR1 reads MGHDK; CDR2 reads SYGVNS. The CDR3 runs 14 residues. This chain's CDR3 is CASSGRGTGNTIYF. The DNA for the CDR3 is TGTGCCAGCAGTGGCAGGGGGACTGGAAACACCATATATTTT. The complete variable domain, with remaining parts taken from reference TRBV25-1 and TRBJ1-3, reads EADIYQTPRYLVIGTGKKITLECSQTMGHDKMYWYQQDPGMELHLIHYSYGVNSTEKGDLSSESTVSRIRTEHFPLTLESARPSHTSQYLCASSGRGTGNTIYFGEGSWLTVV.

Here the CDR3 DNA reads TGTGCCAGCAGTTTGAATTTTGGGACAGGGGGCGGCTATGGCTACACCTTC. Translated: CASSLNFGTGGGYGYTF. The rearrangement uses TRBV28 and TRBJ1-2; 12 nucleotides agree with TRBD1. The CDR3 has 17 residues. The V gene's germline CDR1 is MDHEN and CDR2 SYDVKM. Germline trimming cut 3 bases from V and 4 bases from J; bases unmatched to any gene: 9.

This clonotype has a count of ten or more. The gene calls are TRBV6-2 or TRBV6-3 and TRBJ2-7, with D possibly being TRBD2 (6 bases). Germline values: CDR1 MNHEY, CDR2 SVGEGT. This CDR3 has 16 amino acids. The germline V and J ends were trimmed by 0 bases and 6 bases, with 18 bases remaining between them. The CDR3 nucleotides read TGTGCCAGCAGTTACTCGATTGGGGGAGGATCGTCCGAGCAGTACTTC. Amino acid sequence: CASSYSIGGGSSEQYF.

Details on this clonotype: As the CDR3 is not closed by the conserved phenylalanine or tryptophan, this likely results from a read error. J is TRBJ1-2 and V is TRBV19; TRBD1 agrees at 9 bases. This CDR3 is 15 amino acids long. Trimming cost V 9 bases and J 6 bases; bases outside gene matches: 14. Germline V lookup: CDR1 LNHDA, CDR2 SQIVND (reference sequence). The CDR3 DNA follows: TGTGCCAGCCGCCGGAGTTTACAGGGGGCGGATGGCTACACCGTC. It codes for CASRRSLQGADGYTV.